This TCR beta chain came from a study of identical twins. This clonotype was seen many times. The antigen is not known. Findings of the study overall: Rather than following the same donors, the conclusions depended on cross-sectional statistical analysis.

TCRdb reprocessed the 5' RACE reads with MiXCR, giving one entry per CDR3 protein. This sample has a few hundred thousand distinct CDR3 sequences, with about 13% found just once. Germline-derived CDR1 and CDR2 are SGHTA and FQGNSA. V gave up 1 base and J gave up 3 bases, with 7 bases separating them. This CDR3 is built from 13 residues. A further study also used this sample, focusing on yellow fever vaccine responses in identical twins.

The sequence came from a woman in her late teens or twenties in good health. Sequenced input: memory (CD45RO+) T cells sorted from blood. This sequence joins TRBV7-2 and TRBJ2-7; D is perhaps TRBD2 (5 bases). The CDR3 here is CASSLDGIYEQYF. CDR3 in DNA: TGTGCCAGCAGCTTAGACGGGATCTACGAGCAGTACTTC.